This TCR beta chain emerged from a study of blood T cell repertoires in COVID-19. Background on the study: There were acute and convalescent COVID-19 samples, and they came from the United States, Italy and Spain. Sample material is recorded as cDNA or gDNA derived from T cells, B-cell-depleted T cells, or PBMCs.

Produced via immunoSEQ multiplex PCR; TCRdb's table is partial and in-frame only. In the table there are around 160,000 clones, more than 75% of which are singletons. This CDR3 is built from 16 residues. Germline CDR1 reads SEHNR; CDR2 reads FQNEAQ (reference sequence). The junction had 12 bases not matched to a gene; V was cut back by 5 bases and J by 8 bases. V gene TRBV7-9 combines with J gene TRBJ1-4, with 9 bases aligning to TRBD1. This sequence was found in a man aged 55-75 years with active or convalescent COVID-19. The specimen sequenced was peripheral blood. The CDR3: CASSPGQGKWIEKLFF. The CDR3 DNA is TGTGCCAGCAGCCCGGGACAGGGTAAATGGATCGAAAAACTGTTTTTT. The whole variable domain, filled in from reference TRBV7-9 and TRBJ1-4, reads DTGVSQNPRHKITKRGQNVTFRCDPISEHNRLYWYRQTLGQGPEFLTYFQNEAQLEKSRLLSDRFSAERPKGSFSTLEIQRTEQGDSAMYLCASSPGQGKWIEKLFFGSGTQLSVL.